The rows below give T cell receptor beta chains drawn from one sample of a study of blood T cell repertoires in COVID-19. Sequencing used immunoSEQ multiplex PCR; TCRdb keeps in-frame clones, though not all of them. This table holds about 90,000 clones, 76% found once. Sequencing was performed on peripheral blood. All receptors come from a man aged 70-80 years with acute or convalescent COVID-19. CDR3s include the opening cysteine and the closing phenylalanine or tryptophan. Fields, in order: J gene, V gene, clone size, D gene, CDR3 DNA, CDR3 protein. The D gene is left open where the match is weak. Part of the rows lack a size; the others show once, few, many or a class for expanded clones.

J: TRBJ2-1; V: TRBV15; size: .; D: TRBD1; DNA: TGTGCCACCAGCAGGACAGGGGGGAATGAGCAGTTCTTC; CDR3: CATSRTGGNEQFF
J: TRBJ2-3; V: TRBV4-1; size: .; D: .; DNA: TGCGCCAGCAGCCAAGAGCGATCTCCTAGCACAGATACGCAGTATTTT; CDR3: CASSQERSPSTDTQYF
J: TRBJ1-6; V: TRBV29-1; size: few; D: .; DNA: TGCAGCGTTGCCCTTACACTGGAGTCACCCCTCCACTTT; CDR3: CSVALTLESPLHF
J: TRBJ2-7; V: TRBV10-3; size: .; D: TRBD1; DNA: TGTGCCATTACCCGAAAACAGGGGGCTGGAGAGCAGTACTTC; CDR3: CAITRKQGAGEQYF
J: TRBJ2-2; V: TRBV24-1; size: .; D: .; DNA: TGTGCCACCAGTGATTTGCCGGCCGGGGAGCTGTTTTTT; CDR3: CATSDLPAGELFF
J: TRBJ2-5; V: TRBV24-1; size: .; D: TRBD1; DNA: TGTGCCACCAGTGATAACAACCGGGACAGGATAGAGACCCAGTACTTC; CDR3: CATSDNNRDRIETQYF
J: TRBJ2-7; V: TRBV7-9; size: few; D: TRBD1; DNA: TGTGCCAGCAGCTTTGGACAGGGGTACGAGCAGTACTTC; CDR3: CASSFGQGYEQYF
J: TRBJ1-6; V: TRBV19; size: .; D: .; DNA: TGTGCCAGTAGTATAGCCCGGGGGGCTAATTCACCCCTCCACTTT; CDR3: CASSIARGANSPLHF
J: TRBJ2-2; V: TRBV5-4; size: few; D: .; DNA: TGTGCCAGCAGTGGACAACTCACCGGGGAGCTGTTTTTT; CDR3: CASSGQLTGELFF
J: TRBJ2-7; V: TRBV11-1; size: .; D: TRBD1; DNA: TGTGCCAGCAGCATAACAGGGGCGACTCCTTACGAGCAGTACTTC; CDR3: CASSITGATPYEQYF
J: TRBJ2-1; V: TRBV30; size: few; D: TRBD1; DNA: TGTGCCTGGAGTCTGGGACAGACTAACAATGAGCAGTTCTTC; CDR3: CAWSLGQTNNEQFF